This TCR beta chain was obtained from a study of cytomegalovirus exposure and HLA in healthy donors. Between the trimmed V and J ends, which lost 0 bases and 9 bases, there was a span of 14 bases. CDR3 length: 14 amino acids. Here immunoSEQ multiplex PCR was the method, and the copy in TCRdb shows in-frame clones only, minus some. The sample holds about 110,000 clones, 85% to 90% seen once. V usage is TRBV5-3 and J usage is TRBJ2-3, with D possibly being TRBD1 (5 bases). TRBV5-3 is an ORF, and what it does is uncertain. The sequenced material came from PBMCs. This sequence was found in a woman between 25 and 40 years old in good health and CMV-seropositive. CDR3 protein: CARSLGGPCDTQYF. For the CDR3, the DNA is TGTGCCAGAAGCTTGGGGGGCCCATGTGACACGCAGTATTTT.